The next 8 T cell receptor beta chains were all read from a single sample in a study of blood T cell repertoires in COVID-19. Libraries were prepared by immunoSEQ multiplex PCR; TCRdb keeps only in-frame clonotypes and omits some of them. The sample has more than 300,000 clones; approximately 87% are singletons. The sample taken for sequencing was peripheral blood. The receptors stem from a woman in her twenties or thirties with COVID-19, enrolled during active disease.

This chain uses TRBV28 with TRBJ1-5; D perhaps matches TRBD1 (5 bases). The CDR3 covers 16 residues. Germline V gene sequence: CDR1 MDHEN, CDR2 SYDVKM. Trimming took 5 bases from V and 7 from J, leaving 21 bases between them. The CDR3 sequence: CASSVRPDSSGQPQHF. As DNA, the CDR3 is TGTGCCAGCAGTGTACGCCCCGACAGTTCTGGGCAGCCCCAGCATTTT.

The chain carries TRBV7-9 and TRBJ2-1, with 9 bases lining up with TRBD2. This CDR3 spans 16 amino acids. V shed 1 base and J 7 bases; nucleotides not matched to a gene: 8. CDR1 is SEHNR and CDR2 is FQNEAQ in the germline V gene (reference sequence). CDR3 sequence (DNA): TGTGCCAGCAGCTTAGTTGATAGCGGGAGTAGGAATGAGCAGTTCTTC. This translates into CASSLVDSGSRNEQFF. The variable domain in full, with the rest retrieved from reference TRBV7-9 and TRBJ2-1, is DTGVSQNPRHKITKRGQNVTFRCDPISEHNRLYWYRQTLGQGPEFLTYFQNEAQLEKSRLLSDRFSAERPKGSFSTLEIQRTEQGDSAMYLCASSLVDSGSRNEQFFGPGTRLTVL.

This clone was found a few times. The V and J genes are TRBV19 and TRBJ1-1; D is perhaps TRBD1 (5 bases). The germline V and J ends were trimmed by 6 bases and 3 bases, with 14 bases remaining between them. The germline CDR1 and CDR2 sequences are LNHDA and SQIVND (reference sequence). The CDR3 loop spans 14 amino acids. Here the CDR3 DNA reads TGTGCCAGTAGCTGGAGGGGTGTCGACACTGAAGCTTTCTTT. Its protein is CASSWRGVDTEAFF.

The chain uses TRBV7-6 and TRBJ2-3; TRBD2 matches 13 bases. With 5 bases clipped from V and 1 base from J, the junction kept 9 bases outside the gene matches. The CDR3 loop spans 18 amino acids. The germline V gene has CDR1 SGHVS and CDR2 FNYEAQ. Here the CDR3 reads CASSLGLAGSGGTDTQYF. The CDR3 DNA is TGTGCCAGCAGCCTGGGACTAGCGGGGAGTGGAGGCACAGATACGCAGTATTTT. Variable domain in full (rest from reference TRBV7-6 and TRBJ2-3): GAGVSQSPRYKVTKRGQDVALRCDPISGHVSLYWYRQALGQGPEFLTYFNYEAQQDKSGLPNDRFSAERPEGSISTLTIQRTEQRDSAMYRCASSLGLAGSGGTDTQYFGPGTRLTVL.

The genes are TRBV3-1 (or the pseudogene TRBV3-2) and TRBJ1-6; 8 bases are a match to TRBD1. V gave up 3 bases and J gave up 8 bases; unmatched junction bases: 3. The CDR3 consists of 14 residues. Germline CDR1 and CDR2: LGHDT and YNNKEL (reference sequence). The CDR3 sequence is CASSQGTGHSPLHF. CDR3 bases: TGTGCCAGCAGCCAGGGGACAGGACATTCACCCCTCCACTTT.

The CDR3 nucleotides are TGTGCCAGCAGTTACTCAGGGTCCGGGGGGAATGAGCAGTTCTTC. It specifies CASSYSGSGGNEQFF. The V gene is TRBV6-6, the J gene TRBJ2-1; 7 nucleotides match TRBD2. Trimming took 0 bases from V and 7 from J; bases not matched to a gene: 6. The CDR3 spans 15 residues. Germline CDR1 is MNHNY and CDR2 is SVGAGI (reference sequence).

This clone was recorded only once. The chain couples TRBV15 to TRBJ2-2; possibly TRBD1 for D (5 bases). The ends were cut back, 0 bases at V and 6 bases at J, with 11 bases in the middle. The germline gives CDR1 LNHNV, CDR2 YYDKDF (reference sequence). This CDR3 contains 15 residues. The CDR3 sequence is CATSRDRSRAGELFF. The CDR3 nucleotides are TGTGCCACCAGCAGAGATCGGAGCAGGGCCGGGGAGCTGTTTTTT.

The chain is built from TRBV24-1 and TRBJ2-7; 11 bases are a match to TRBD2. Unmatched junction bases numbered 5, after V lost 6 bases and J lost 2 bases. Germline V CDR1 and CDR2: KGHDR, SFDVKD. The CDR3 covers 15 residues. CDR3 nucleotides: TGTGCCACCAGTCCGACTAGCGGGGCTACCTACGAGCAGTACTTC. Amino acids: CATSPTSGATYEQYF.